The T cell receptor beta chain described here comes from a study of CD8 T cells in ankylosing spondylitis. Overall study findings and caveats: Clones linked to disease, bearing a CD8+ phenotype, were relatively rare in peripheral blood. Previously reported in reactive arthritis synovial fluid and blood were some of the motif variants. Disease-associated clones were reportedly significantly overrepresented in matched ankylosing spondylitis synovial fluid. Within ankylosing spondylitis blood, a TCR beta motif made up of eight highly homologous variants appeared to be characteristic.

In its sample, this clonotype was seen a few times. As yet, its antigen is unknown. The authors made TCR beta libraries by quantitative 5'-RACE with molecular barcodes. TCRdb re-analysed the 5' RACE reads in MiXCR, keeping a single row per CDR3 protein. The data hold approximately 550,000 distinct CDR3 sequences, with 9.5% to 15% observed a single time. V shed 5 bases and J 7 bases; nucleotides not matched to a gene: 9. From germline, CDR1 is SGHAT and CDR2 FQNNGV. CDR3 length: 16 residues. Sequencing was done on a sample of blood, either unsorted or a sorted T cell fraction (not recorded which). V and J are TRBV11-2 and TRBJ2-1; 12 bases are shared with TRBD2. The clonotype was recovered from a male donor with ankylosing spondylitis. CDR3 protein: CASSPYPSGRANEQFF. CDR3 DNA sequence: TGTGCCAGCAGCCCCTACCCTAGCGGGAGGGCGAATGAGCAGTTCTTC.